The entry below describes one T cell receptor (beta chain). These data originate in a study of blood T cell repertoires in COVID-19. At the level of the study: Samples representing acute and convalescent COVID-19 were sourced from the United States, Italy and Spain. PBMCs, B-cell-depleted T cells, or T cells were the source of the cDNA or gDNA that made up the material.

The CDR3 spans 14 residues. Trimming left V 6 bases short and J 2 bases short, with 13 bases between. CDR1 and CDR2 (germline): SGHAT, FQNNGV. Per the authors' pipeline: Nucleated cell number was recorded as an estimate derived from reference gene primer amplification. Profiling relied on immunoSEQ multiplex PCR, and the TCRdb table lists in-frame clones only, not all of them. The V and J calls and clone size are taken from that table; D and trimming were inferred from the DNA. Of 55,000 to 75,000 clones in the sample, over 65% were seen once. This TCR was sampled from a man older than 75 with active or convalescent COVID-19. Sequencing was done on a sample of peripheral blood. The V gene is TRBV11-2, the J gene TRBJ1-2; D uncertain. CDR3 DNA: TGTGCCAGCAGTCAAAGCAGGAACAACTATGGCTACACCTTC. Its protein is CASSQSRNNYGYTF. Variable domain in full (rest from reference TRBV11-2 and TRBJ1-2): EAGVAQSPRYKIIEKRQSVAFWCNPISGHATLYWYQQILGQGPKLLIQFQNNGVVDDSQLPKDRFSAERLKGVDSTLKIQPAKLEDSAVYLCASSQSRNNYGYTFGSGTRLTVV.